Following are 13 T cell receptor beta chains from one sample sequenced in a study of OX40 agonist ivuxolimab in advanced cancers. Profiled with immunoSEQ multiplex PCR; TCRdb holds only in-frame clones, not every one. This sample carries 98,000 or so clones, 94% of them seen once, and the ten largest clones take 0.15% to 0.2%. The material sequenced was CD4+ or CD8+ T cells sorted from blood, taken in a trial of the OX40 agonist ivuxolimab. These receptors were obtained from an adult with an advanced solid tumor such as melanoma, head and neck, liver or kidney cancer.

The chain has TRBV4-3 and TRBJ1-1; 9 bases agree with TRBD1. The CDR3 has 16 amino acids. Germline CDR1 is LGHNA and CDR2 is YSLEER. J lost 8 bases, V lost 3 bases, and 13 bases had no gene match. The CDR3: CASSQEGQGRSKEAFF. The CDR3 DNA sequence: TGCGCCAGCAGCCAGGAAGGACAGGGGAGATCGAAAGAAGCTTTCTTT.

The chain couples TRBV9 to TRBJ1-2; a weak D match, TRBD1 (5 bases). CDR3 size: 16 residues. Per the germline V gene, CDR1 is SGDLS and CDR2 is YYNGEE. Deletions cut 1 base from V and 2 bases from J, with 15 bases between. The DNA of the CDR3 is TGTGCCAGCAGCGTAAATGAGGGGCGCGTAAACTATGGCTACACCTTC. This translates into CASSVNEGRVNYGYTF.

The V call is TRBV11-3, the J call TRBJ2-7, with 7 bases matching TRBD2. The germline CDR1 and CDR2 sequences are SGHNT and YENEEA. With 1 base clipped from V and 4 bases from J, the junction kept 4 bases outside the gene matches. CDR3 length: 14 residues. The CDR3 DNA reads as TGTGCCAGCAGCTTAGGCCCGGGACTATACGAGCAGTACTTC. Translation gives CASSLGPGLYEQYF.

The chain is built from TRBV19 and TRBJ2-7, with TRBD2 matching over 9 bases. Per germline, CDR1 LNHDA and CDR2 SQIVND (reference sequence). The CDR3 length is 15 residues. The trim removed 6 bases at V and 11 bases at J, leaving 17 bases unmatched. The CDR3 coding sequence is TGTGCCAGTAGCCCGATGGGAGCGGGAGGCCCAGGCGAGTACTTC. As protein: CASSPMGAGGPGEYF.

The chain joins TRBV29-1 to TRBJ2-7, with D possibly matching TRBD1 (6 bases). The germline gives CDR1 SQVTM, CDR2 ANQGSEA. The CDR3 totals 13 residues. V gave up 1 base and J gave up 6 bases, with 13 bases separating them. The CDR3 region is CSVEGQGFVEQYF. As DNA, the CDR3 is TGCAGCGTTGAAGGCCAGGGGTTCGTCGAGCAGTACTTC.

On this clone itself: This CDR3 is also generated by other DNA sequences in the sample. The chain links TRBV6-8 to TRBJ2-2; maybe TRBD1 (5 bases). Trimming left V 6 bases short and J 4 bases short, with 24 bases between. Germline assignment: CDR1 MNHGY and CDR2 SAAAGT. The CDR3 is made up of 18 amino acids. The CDR3 coding sequence is TGTGCCAGCAGCTATCAATCGCAGGGTGGGGCCTCCACCGGGGAGCTGTTTTTT. Its protein is CASSYQSQGGASTGELFF.

The chain links TRBV7-2 to TRBJ2-1; TRBD1 matches 10 bases. The CDR3 covers 16 residues. J gave up 7 bases and V 3 bases, and 9 bases lay outside the gene matches. Germline V gene lookup returns CDR1 SGHTA and CDR2 FQGNSA. This chain's CDR3 is CASSFSGTGVRNEQFF. DNA of the CDR3: TGTGCCAGCAGCTTCTCCGGGACAGGGGTTAGGAATGAGCAGTTCTTC.

This CDR3 reads CASSTLRGGNSGNTIYF. Here the CDR3 DNA reads TGTGCCAGCAGCACCCTTCGGGGGGGGAACTCTGGAAACACCATATATTTT. This chain uses TRBV11-2 with TRBJ1-3, with D maybe TRBD1 (5 bases). V shed 5 bases and J shed 0 bases, with 17 bases lying between them. Germline CDR1 is SGHAT and CDR2 is FQNNGV. The CDR3 loop spans 17 amino acids.

CDR3 sequence: CASSYRGLEGYTF. The DNA of the CDR3 is TGTGCCAGCAGTTACAGGGGGCTAGAGGGCTACACCTTC. The V and J genes are TRBV6-5 and TRBJ1-2; TRBD1 matches 7 bases. This CDR3 has 13 amino acids. Germline assignment: CDR1 MNHEY and CDR2 SVGAGI. V trimming: 2 bases; J trimming: 8 bases; junction bases outside the gene matches: 5.

The chain joins TRBV10-1 to TRBJ1-1; a possible D gene is TRBD1 (5 bases). The V gene lost 7 bases and the J gene lost 0 bases, with 15 bases spanning the gap. The CDR3 is 15 amino acids. Germline V gene sequence: CDR1 WNHNN, CDR2 SYGVQD (reference sequence). The CDR3 DNA follows: TGCGCCAGCATAACTCCGGGACGGGTGAACACTGAAGCTTTCTTT. The encoded protein is CASITPGRVNTEAFF.

The J gene is TRBJ2-7, the V gene TRBV5-6; TRBD1 might be the D (5 bases). The CDR3 has 16 amino acids. The germline V and J ends were trimmed by 0 bases and 0 bases, with 13 bases remaining between them. The V gene's germline CDR1 is SGHDT and CDR2 YYEEEE. The CDR3 protein is CASSLEGPQVSYEQYF. The CDR3 DNA sequence: TGTGCCAGCAGCTTGGAGGGGCCTCAAGTCTCCTACGAGCAGTACTTC.

Remarks on this clone: The sample has other DNA sequences that encode this CDR3 too. The chain combines TRBV19 with TRBJ1-1, with D hard to call. Germline lookup yields CDR1 LNHDA and CDR2 SQIVND (reference sequence). V was cut by 2 bases and J by 0 bases, with 7 bases left in between. The CDR3 totals 14 residues. CDR3 coding DNA: TGTGCCAGTAGTATATTAGAACTGAACACTGAAGCTTTCTTT. It translates to CASSILELNTEAFF.

This clone was picked up one time. The chain uses TRBV7-6 and TRBJ1-1, with D maybe TRBD1 (5 bases). Trimming left V 5 bases short and J 1 base short, with 17 bases between. Germline lookup yields CDR1 SGHVS and CDR2 FNYEAQ. The CDR3 extends over 16 amino acids. CDR3 bases: TGTGCCAGCAGCAGGGGCCAGGGAAGGAAGAACACTGAAGCTTTCTTT. This sequence encodes CASSRGQGRKNTEAFF.